The 27 T cell receptor beta chains below all came from one sample that was sequenced in a study of PD-1 blockade in classical Hodgkin lymphoma. Every patient had relapsed following autologous stem cell transplantation, and cohorts differed in brentuximab vedotin exposure. TCRdb's table, derived via immunoSEQ multiplex PCR, lists solely in-frame clones and lacks some. The sample lists roughly 14,000 clones; 55% to 70% were seen once. This specimen consisted of peripheral blood mononuclear cells (PBMCs), obtained at baseline. These receptors were collected from a human donor with classical Hodgkin lymphoma.

The rearrangement uses TRBV14 and TRBJ1-5; TRBD1 is a possible D gene (5 bases). V was cut by 4 bases and J by 0 bases, with 19 bases left in between. Germline V CDR1 and CDR2: SGHDN, FVKESK. The CDR3 sequence is 18 residues long. The CDR3 loop is CASSPPTGHTNSNQPQHF. DNA of the CDR3: TGTGCCAGCAGCCCACCCACAGGACACACGAATAGCAATCAGCCCCAGCATTTT.

The CDR3 DNA follows: TGTGCCAGCAGCTTGGTTGATTCACCCCTCCACTTT. Its translation: CASSLVDSPLHF. J is TRBJ1-6 and V is TRBV5-5; no clear D. The V and J ends lost 0 bases and 8 bases respectively, with 3 bases between them. The germline V gene encodes CDR1 SGHKS and CDR2 YYEKEE (reference sequence). The CDR3 consists of 12 residues.

The CDR3 loop is CASSLGPAGQETQYF. In nucleotides, the CDR3 is TGTGCCAGCAGCTTAGGCCCGGCGGGCCAAGAGACCCAGTACTTC. The chain combines TRBV7-7 with TRBJ2-5; possibly TRBD2 for D (5 bases). The CDR3 is 15 residues long. V was pared by 1 base and J by 1 base, with 10 bases between. The germline gives CDR1 SSHAT, CDR2 FNYEAQ (reference sequence).

The chain is built from TRBV5-4 and TRBJ2-7; D is undetermined. V was shortened by 4 bases and J by 0 bases, with 8 bases between the two germline ends. This CDR3 contains 13 residues. Germline-derived CDR1 and CDR2 are SGHNT and YYREEE (reference sequence). The CDR3 DNA reads TGTGCCAGCAGCGCCCAGAACTCCTACGAGCAGTACTTC. It is translated as CASSAQNSYEQYF.

The V gene is TRBV28, the J gene TRBJ2-1; no clear D. Trimming stripped 3 bases from V and 6 bases from J, with 12 bases between. The CDR3 is made up of 14 amino acids. CDR1 is MDHEN and CDR2 is SYDVKM in the germline V gene. In DNA form, the CDR3 reads TGTGCCAGCAGTTTCCGAAGGGCCGTCAATGAGCAGTTCTTC. Amino acids: CASSFRRAVNEQFF. Using reference TRBV28 and TRBJ2-1 for the parts outside the CDR3, the full variable domain is DVKVTQSSRYLVKRTGEKVFLECVQDMDHENMFWYRQDPGLGLRLIYFSYDVKMKEKGDIPEGYSVSREKKERFSLILESASTNQTSMYLCASSFRRAVNEQFFGPGTRLTVL.

J is TRBJ2-1 and V is TRBV28; a possible D gene is TRBD2 (5 bases). The CDR3 has 14 amino acids. Germline lookup yields CDR1 MDHEN and CDR2 SYDVKM. V lost 3 bases and J 5 bases, leaving 11 bases between the germline ends. The CDR3 region is CASSLPGNNNEQFF. The CDR3 DNA reads TGTGCCAGCAGTTTGCCGGGAAACAACAATGAGCAGTTCTTC.

The chain recombines TRBV28 with TRBJ1-4; no firm D call. The germline CDR1 and CDR2 sequences are MDHEN and SYDVKM. The CDR3 totals 15 residues. Trimming took off 7 bases at V and 0 bases at J, with 12 bases between the two ends. This CDR3 is CASTPRWPTNEKLFF. The CDR3 DNA is TGTGCCAGCACCCCTCGTTGGCCAACTAATGAAAAACTGTTTTTT.

V and J are TRBV28 and TRBJ2-7; 7 bases are shared with TRBD1. The V and J ends lost 6 bases and 5 bases, in that order; junction bases with no gene match: 10. The germline V gene encodes CDR1 MDHEN and CDR2 SYDVKM. This CDR3 region has 14 residues. Here the CDR3 reads CASSPAQGDHEQYF. As DNA, the CDR3 is TGTGCCAGCAGCCCGGCGCAGGGGGACCACGAGCAGTACTTC. Using reference TRBV28 and TRBJ2-7 for the parts outside the CDR3, the full variable domain is DVKVTQSSRYLVKRTGEKVFLECVQDMDHENMFWYRQDPGLGLRLIYFSYDVKMKEKGDIPEGYSVSREKKERFSLILESASTNQTSMYLCASSPAQGDHEQYFGPGTRLTVT.

The sample holds a few counts of this clone. J is TRBJ2-7 and V is TRBV7-2; 8 bases match TRBD2. Unmatched junction bases numbered 3, after V lost 4 bases and J lost 4 bases. This CDR3 is built from 13 residues. Germline V lookup: CDR1 SGHTA, CDR2 FQGNSA. This CDR3 is CASSSSSGYEQYF. The CDR3 DNA follows: TGTGCCAGCAGCTCTTCTAGCGGGTACGAGCAGTACTTC.

The V gene is TRBV6-1, the J gene TRBJ2-2; 12 bases agree with TRBD2. V lost 1 base, J lost 6 bases, and 9 bases stayed unmatched. The CDR3 loop spans 18 amino acids. Germline assignment: CDR1 MNHNS and CDR2 SASEGT. The CDR3 protein is CASSEVTGTSGSPGELFF. The CDR3 DNA follows: TGTGCCAGCAGTGAAGTGACGGGGACTAGCGGGTCTCCCGGGGAGCTGTTTTTT.

The DNA for the CDR3 is TGTGCCAGCAGCTTAGGAGTCGGGGCTAGCGGGGGGCTGGAGCAGTACTTC. It translates to CASSLGVGASGGLEQYF. The rearrangement uses TRBV11-3 and TRBJ2-7, with 11 bases lining up with TRBD2. The CDR3 loop spans 17 amino acids. Germline V gene lookup returns CDR1 SGHNT and CDR2 YENEEA. Trimming removed 1 base from V and 7 bases from J; junction bases left unmatched: 12.

The chain couples TRBV6-1 to TRBJ1-1; 10 bases line up with TRBD1. Germline CDR1 MNHNS, CDR2 SASEGT. This CDR3 spans 15 amino acids. V lost 2 bases to trimming and J lost 5 bases; unmatched junction nucleotides: 5. CDR3 loop: CASSELTGGRTEAFF. The CDR3, as DNA: TGTGCCAGCAGTGAACTGACAGGGGGCCGGACTGAAGCTTTCTTT.

This clone was counted a few times. The V and J genes are TRBV9 and TRBJ1-1; D is uncertain. Between the trimmed V and J ends, which lost 0 bases and 10 bases, there was a span of 13 bases. This CDR3 spans 13 amino acids. Germline values: CDR1 SGDLS, CDR2 YYNGEE. CDR3 protein: CASSVDLEGLAFF. The CDR3 nucleotides are TGTGCCAGCAGCGTAGATTTGGAGGGTCTAGCTTTCTTT. Based on the CDR3 plus reference TRBV9 and TRBJ1-1, the full variable domain is DSGVTQTPKHLITATGQRVTLRCSPRSGDLSVYWYQQSLDQGLQFLIQYYNGEERAKGNILERFSAQQFPDLHSELNLSSLELGDSALYFCASSVDLEGLAFFGQGTRLTVV.

The chain carries TRBV7-3 and TRBJ2-1; D not certain. The CDR3 sequence is 13 residues long. V was clipped by 1 base and J by 5 bases, with 6 bases between them. Germline assignment: CDR1 SGHTA and CDR2 FQGTGA. CDR3 in DNA: TGTGCCAGCAGCTTAATAGTTAACAATGAGCAGTTCTTC. It yields the protein CASSLIVNNEQFF.

This chain connects TRBV7-9 to TRBJ2-1, with a possible D match to TRBD2 (6 bases). The germline CDR1 and CDR2 sequences are SEHNR and FQNEAQ (reference sequence). V lost 2 bases and J 8 bases, leaving 16 bases between the germline ends. The CDR3 loop spans 15 amino acids. In DNA form, the CDR3 reads TGTGCCAGCAGCTTACAGGCGGGAATAGTCGATGAGCAGTTCTTC. This sequence encodes CASSLQAGIVDEQFF.

The chain uses TRBV7-2 and TRBJ1-4, with 7 bases lining up with TRBD1. The CDR3 is 15 amino acids. V dropped 5 bases and J dropped 4; count of bases not matched to a gene: 7. Germline lookup yields CDR1 SGHTA and CDR2 FQGNSA. Here the CDR3 DNA reads TGTGCCAGCAGCAGGACGACAGGGTTTAATGAAAAACTGTTTTTT. Protein product: CASSRTTGFNEKLFF.

The chain recombines TRBV6-1 with TRBJ1-3, with 8 positions matching TRBD1. The CDR3 extends over 15 amino acids. Unmatched junction bases numbered 6, after V lost 3 bases and J lost 5 bases. Germline V gives CDR1 MNHNS, CDR2 SASEGT. For the CDR3, the DNA is TGTGCCAGCAGTGATCGGGCAGGGGGCAGAAACACCATATATTTT. Translation gives CASSDRAGGRNTIYF.

This sequence joins TRBV30 and TRBJ1-5; D is perhaps TRBD1 (6 bases). This CDR3 is 18 amino acids long. Germline lookup yields CDR1 GTSNPN and CDR2 SVGIG (reference sequence). Trimming pared 3 bases from V and 5 bases from J, leaving 26 bases between. CDR3 in DNA: TGTGCCTGGAGAGAAAACGTTGGCTTTGGGACATCCGATCAGCCCCAGCATTTT. This gives the protein CAWRENVGFGTSDQPQHF.

The rearrangement joins TRBV2 to TRBJ1-5; 8 bases are shared with TRBD1. There are 17 residues in the CDR3. Germline lookup yields CDR1 SNHLY and CDR2 FYNNEI. V dropped 5 bases and J dropped 0; count of bases not matched to a gene: 9. The CDR3: CASSFGQGFNSNQPQHF. In nucleotides, the CDR3 is TGTGCCAGCAGTTTCGGACAGGGCTTCAATAGCAATCAGCCCCAGCATTTT.

This sequence joins TRBV10-3 and TRBJ2-2, with a tentative D call TRBD2 (6 bases). This CDR3 is 15 amino acids long. Trimming removed 8 bases at V and 4 bases at J, with 17 bases between. CDR1 and CDR2 from the germline V gene are ENHRY and SYGVKD. The DNA for the CDR3 is TGTGCCATCGAACGGGGAGGACCGGGCACCGGGGAGCTGTTTTTT. It translates to CAIERGGPGTGELFF.

This clone showed up just a few times. V is TRBV7-2 and J is TRBJ2-7; D may correspond to TRBD1 or TRBD2 (7 bases each). The CDR3 runs 14 residues. Germline V gene data show CDR1 as SGHTA and CDR2 as FQGNSA. Trimming removed 3 bases at V and 4 bases at J, with 13 bases between. Here the CDR3 reads CASSFREGAYEQYF. The DNA for the CDR3 is TGTGCCAGCAGCTTTAGGGAGGGGGCTTACGAGCAGTACTTC.

This clone was recorded a few times. V and J are TRBV7-9 and TRBJ2-7, with D unresolved. CDR3 length: 11 residues. Trimming removed 3 bases from V and 6 bases from J, with 6 bases in between. Germline V gene sequence: CDR1 SEHNR, CDR2 FQNEAQ (reference sequence). The CDR3 is CASSFISEQYF. CDR3 nucleotide sequence: TGTGCCAGCAGCTTCATTTCCGAGCAGTACTTC.

The CDR3 coding sequence is TGTGCCAGCAGCTCCCCTGTGGGGGCCACTGAAGCTTTCTTT. It codes for CASSSPVGATEAFF. V is TRBV5-5 and J is TRBJ1-1, with D possibly being TRBD1 (6 bases). The CDR3 has 14 residues. Germline V lookup: CDR1 SGHKS, CDR2 YYEKEE (reference sequence). The V and J ends lost 3 bases and 4 bases respectively, with 13 bases between them.

This clone has only a few counts. The gene calls are TRBV18 and TRBJ2-4, with D possibly TRBD1 on 8 matching bases. The CDR3 totals 14 residues. The V and J ends lost 2 bases and 7 bases respectively, with 12 bases between them. Germline lookup yields CDR1 KGHSH and CDR2 LQKENI. Here the CDR3 reads CASSPNRGGNIQYF. CDR3 sequence (DNA): TGTGCCAGCTCACCAAACAGGGGGGGTAACATTCAGTACTTC.

This clone was observed a handful of times. This rearrangement joins TRBV6-4 to TRBJ1-1; no definite D call. CDR3 size: 13 residues. The germline V and J ends were trimmed by 1 base and 1 base, with 4 bases remaining between them. CDR1 is MRHNA, CDR2 SNTAGT, per germline. DNA of the CDR3: TGTGCCAGCAGTGACTTCCGGAACACTGAAGCTTTCTTT. It encodes CASSDFRNTEAFF.

The rearrangement uses TRBV11-3 and TRBJ1-1; 10 bases map to TRBD1. CDR3 length: 15 amino acids. The germline CDR1 and CDR2 sequences are SGHNT and YENEEA. Losses at the gene ends were 4 bases for V and 5 bases for J; bases not matched to a gene: 7. CDR3 residues: CASSYRTGGQTEAFF. The CDR3 DNA is TGTGCCAGCAGCTACCGGACAGGGGGACAGACTGAAGCTTTCTTT.

The chain couples TRBV30 to TRBJ1-4; D call uncertain. The V end was cut by 4 bases, the J end by 7 bases, with 16 bases between. The CDR3 length is 14 residues. Germline V gene sequence: CDR1 GTSNPN, CDR2 SVGIG (reference sequence). The CDR3 DNA reads TGTGCCTGGACCGGGAGAAGGTTTATTGAAAAACTGTTTTTT. It specifies CAWTGRRFIEKLFF.